In this sample, the clone carrying this T cell receptor beta chain turned up a few times. Germline CDR1 SQVTM, CDR2 ANQGSEA. The CDR3 has 12 amino acids. V lost 6 bases to trimming and J lost 3 bases, with 9 bases between them. The data are from a study of OX40 agonist ivuxolimab in advanced cancers. Study at large: Three individuals attained partial responses, comprising one hepatocellular carcinoma case and two cutaneous melanoma cases.

Method: immunoSEQ multiplex PCR; TCRdb's copy keeps in-frame clones and lacks some. Among roughly 40,000 clones listed, under 90% were seen once. The chain has TRBV29-1 and TRBJ1-5; a possible D gene is TRBD1 (5 bases). This TCR was sampled from an adult with an advanced solid tumor such as melanoma, head and neck, liver or kidney cancer. The sequencing here drew on CD4+ or CD8+ T cells sorted from blood, taken in a trial of the OX40 agonist ivuxolimab. The CDR3 reads CSVGGANQPQHF. The CDR3 coding sequence is TGCAGCGTGGGGGGTGCCAATCAGCCCCAGCATTTT. Looking up the rest from reference TRBV29-1 and TRBJ1-5 gives the full variable domain: SAVISQKPSRDICQRGTSLTIQCQVDSQVTMMFWYRQQPGQSLTLIATANQGSEATYESGFVIDKFPISRPNLTFSTLTVSNMSPEDSSIYLCSVGGANQPQHFGDGTRLSIL.